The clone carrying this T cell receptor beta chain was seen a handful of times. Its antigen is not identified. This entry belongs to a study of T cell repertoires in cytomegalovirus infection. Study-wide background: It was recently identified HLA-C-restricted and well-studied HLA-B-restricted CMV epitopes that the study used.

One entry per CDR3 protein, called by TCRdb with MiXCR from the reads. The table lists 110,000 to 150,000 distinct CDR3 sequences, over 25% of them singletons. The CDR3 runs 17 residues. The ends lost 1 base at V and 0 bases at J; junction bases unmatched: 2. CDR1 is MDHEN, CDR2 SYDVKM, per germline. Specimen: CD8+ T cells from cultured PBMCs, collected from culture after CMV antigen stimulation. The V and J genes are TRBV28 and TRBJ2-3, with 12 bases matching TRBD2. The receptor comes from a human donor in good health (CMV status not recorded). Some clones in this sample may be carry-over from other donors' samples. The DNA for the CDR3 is TGTGCCAGCAGTTTATCACTAGCGGGGGGTAGCACAGATACGCAGTATTTT. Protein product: CASSLSLAGGSTDTQYF.